A single sample is the source of the 14 T cell receptor beta chains below, sequenced in a study of OX40 agonist ivuxolimab in advanced cancers. Here immunoSEQ multiplex PCR was the method, and the copy in TCRdb shows in-frame clones only, minus some. The table has 65,000 to 75,000 clones, about nine tenths seen once; the top ten hold 0.5% to 0.6%. Sequencing was performed on CD4+ or CD8+ T cells sorted from blood, taken in a trial of the OX40 agonist ivuxolimab. Source of these receptors: an adult with an advanced solid tumor such as melanoma, head and neck, liver or kidney cancer.

The V call is TRBV4-1, the J call TRBJ1-6, with a weak D call TRBD1 (5 bases). Germline-derived CDR1 and CDR2 are MGHRA and YSYEKL. Trimming cost V 3 bases and J 8 bases, with 14 bases left between them. The CDR3 runs to 15 residues. The CDR3 coding sequence is TGCGCCAGCAGCCACCCTAGTCGGGGCGATTCACCCCTCCACTTT. Its translation is CASSHPSRGDSPLHF.

This clone has only one observation. V usage is TRBV19 and J usage is TRBJ2-7, with TRBD1 matching 9 bases. The V and J ends lost 3 bases and 5 bases, in that order; junction bases with no gene match: 5. The CDR3 covers 14 residues. Germline V gives CDR1 LNHDA, CDR2 SQIVND (reference sequence). CDR3 sequence reads: CASSIRDRDDEQYF. The CDR3 bases are TGTGCCAGTAGTATCAGGGACAGGGACGACGAGCAGTACTTC.

This clone was seen just once. The chain couples TRBV30 to TRBJ1-6, with 8 bases identical to TRBD1. The J segment lost 7 bases and the V segment lost 4 bases, leaving 12 bases of the junction unmatched. Germline V gene lookup returns CDR1 GTSNPN and CDR2 SVGIG (reference sequence). This CDR3 comprises 16 residues. Here the CDR3 reads CAWTTGQGGSNSPLHF. As DNA, the CDR3 is TGTGCCTGGACCACCGGACAGGGCGGATCAAATTCACCCCTCCACTTT.

This clone was counted between two and nine times. The DNA for the CDR3 is TGTGCCAGCAGTTACGCTGGCGGTAATTCACCCCTCCACTTT. This gives the protein CASSYAGGNSPLHF. The chain links TRBV6-5 to TRBJ1-6; D is undetermined. V lost 2 bases and J lost 6, with 8 bases in between. This CDR3 comprises 14 residues. Germline lookup yields CDR1 MNHEY and CDR2 SVGAGI.

This sequence joins TRBV6-6 and TRBJ1-2; D uncertain. Trimming left V 7 bases short and J 8 bases short, with 17 bases between. This CDR3 has 13 amino acids. Germline loops: CDR1 MNHNY, CDR2 SVGAGI (reference sequence). The CDR3 spells CASTIGILRGYTF. The DNA for the CDR3 is TGTGCCAGCACTATAGGGATTCTTAGAGGCTACACCTTC.

The chain combines TRBV2 with TRBJ1-2; the D is unclear. Trimming took off 1 base at V and 4 bases at J, with 7 bases between the two ends. The CDR3 contains 13 residues. The germline CDR1 and CDR2 sequences are SNHLY and FYNNEI. The CDR3 sequence is CASSEVRLYGYTF. CDR3 in DNA: TGTGCCAGCAGTGAAGTTAGACTCTATGGCTACACCTTC.

In this sample, this clone turned up once. The chain carries TRBV6-6 and TRBJ2-3; D may match TRBD1 or TRBD2 (6 bases each). The CDR3 length is 15 residues. Trimming took 7 bases from V and 1 from J, leaving 15 bases between them. Germline CDR1 is MNHNY and CDR2 is SVGAGI (reference sequence). CDR3 amino acids: CASTEGGPGTDTQYF. Written as DNA, the CDR3 is TGTGCCAGCACCGAGGGGGGCCCAGGCACAGATACGCAGTATTTT.

The chain employs TRBV10-2 and TRBJ2-1; D is ambiguous. Germline V gene lookup returns CDR1 WSHSY and CDR2 SAAADI. The CDR3 consists of 12 residues. V was trimmed by 3 bases and J by 4 bases, leaving 4 bases between them. The CDR3: CASSDQYNEQFF. The DNA for the CDR3 is TGCGCCAGCAGTGACCAGTACAATGAGCAGTTCTTC.

The chain is built from TRBV5-1 and TRBJ2-7, with TRBD1 matching 7 bases. In germline, CDR1 is SGHRS, CDR2 YFSETQ. The V gene end was trimmed by 5 bases and the J gene end by 0 bases; junction bases not matched to a gene: 14. The CDR3 runs 17 residues. The CDR3 loop reads CASSGDTSDRSSYEQYF. The CDR3 bases are TGCGCCAGCAGTGGGGATACGTCGGACAGGTCCTCCTACGAGCAGTACTTC. Full variable domain (missing parts from reference TRBV5-1 and TRBJ2-7): KAGVTQTPRYLIKTRGQQVTLSCSPISGHRSVSWYQQTPGQGLQFLFEYFSETQRNKGNFPGRFSGRQFSNSRSEMNVSTLELGDSALYLCASSGDTSDRSSYEQYFGPGTRLTVT.

The chain carries TRBV9 and TRBJ2-3; D remains ambiguous. The CDR3 is made up of 11 amino acids. The V gene's germline CDR1 is SGDLS and CDR2 YYNGEE. V gave up 3 bases and J gave up 6 bases, with 5 bases separating them. The chain's CDR3 is CASSAQDTQYF. DNA of the CDR3: TGTGCCAGCAGCGCCCAGGATACGCAGTATTTT.

The CDR3 reads CASSPGTSGETQYF. In nucleotides, the CDR3 is TGTGCCAGCAGCCCCGGGACTAGCGGGGAGACCCAGTACTTC. This chain links TRBV11-3 with TRBJ2-5; 12 positions agree with TRBD2. With V trimmed by 5 bases and J by 5 bases, 3 bases remained unmatched. CDR1 is SGHNT, CDR2 YENEEA, per germline. This CDR3 contains 14 residues.

The chain is built from TRBV28 and TRBJ1-2; D is unclear. This CDR3 is 15 amino acids long. The V gene lost 2 bases and the J gene lost 1 base, with 11 bases spanning the gap. Germline V gene lookup returns CDR1 MDHEN and CDR2 SYDVKM. The CDR3, as DNA: TGTGCCAGCAGTTTACGGAGACGGGGTAACTATGGCTACACCTTC. Translating it yields CASSLRRRGNYGYTF.

This clone was found once. This chain connects TRBV18 to TRBJ1-1; TRBD1 might be the D (6 bases). Germline assignment: CDR1 KGHSH and CDR2 LQKENI. With 6 bases removed from V and 0 bases from J, the gap between germline ends came to 11 bases. This CDR3 region has 14 residues. The CDR3 reads CASSATGMNTEAFF. In nucleotides, the CDR3 is TGTGCCAGCTCCGCTACAGGGATGAACACTGAAGCTTTCTTT.

This chain uses TRBV6-5 with TRBJ1-2; 11 nucleotides line up with TRBD1. Germline V CDR1 and CDR2: MNHEY, SVGAGI. The CDR3 length is 15 residues. V lost 7 bases, J lost 7 bases, and 11 bases stayed unmatched. In DNA form, the CDR3 reads TGTGCCAGCATCAGGACAGGGGGCGCCCGGGGTGGCTACACCTTC. This translates into CASIRTGGARGGYTF.